This entry features one T cell receptor (beta chain) sequence. Its specificity is not known. The sample comes from a study of CD8+CD57+ T cells in acquired aplastic anemia. Study-level background: DNA per sorted CD4+ or CD8+ sample ranged 0.2 to 27.4 ug, averaging about 3.4 ug. Average CD4+ read depth in healthy donors was some 9.9 million reads.

Trimming shortened V by 9 bases and J by 3 bases, and 14 bases separated the two germline ends. The germline V gene has CDR1 KGHDR and CDR2 SFDVKD. CDR3 size: 14 residues. Investigators profiled TCR beta VDJ and CDR3 from genomic DNA template. From the reads, TCRdb called clonotypes with MiXCR, one entry per CDR3 protein. The sample holds about 160,000 distinct CDR3 sequences, approximately 40% seen once. Points from the study as a whole: Between the patient and control groups, CD8+ Simpson's diversity did not differ significantly. Common to patients and controls were approximately 30 CD8+ CDR3 sequences.

The chain uses TRBV24-1 and TRBJ2-1; D uncertain. The receptor's source is a human donor in good health. The specimen sequenced was sorted CD4+, CD8+, or CD8+CD57+ T cells (not recorded which) from PBMCs. CDR3 amino acids: CATGRTENYNEQFF. The DNA for the CDR3 is TGTGCCACCGGCCGGACGGAGAACTACAATGAGCAGTTCTTC.